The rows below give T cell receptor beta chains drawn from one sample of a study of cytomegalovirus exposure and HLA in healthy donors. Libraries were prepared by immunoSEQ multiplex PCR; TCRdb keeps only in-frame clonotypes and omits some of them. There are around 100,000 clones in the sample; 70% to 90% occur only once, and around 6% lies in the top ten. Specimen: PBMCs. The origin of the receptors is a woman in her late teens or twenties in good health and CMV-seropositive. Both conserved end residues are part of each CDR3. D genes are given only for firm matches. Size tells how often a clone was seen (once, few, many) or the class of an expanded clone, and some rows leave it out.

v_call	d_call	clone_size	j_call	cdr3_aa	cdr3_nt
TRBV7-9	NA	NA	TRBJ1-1	CSSSLAARENTEAFF	TGTTCCAGCAGCTTAGCCGCCAGGGAGAACACTGAAGCTTTCTTT
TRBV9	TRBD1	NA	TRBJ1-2	CGSSDQGGTGFGDGYTF	TGTGGCAGCAGCGACCAGGGCGGGACAGGGTTTGGAGATGGCTACACCTTC
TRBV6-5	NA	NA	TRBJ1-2	CASSRQVPDGYTF	TGTGCCAGCAGTAGGCAGGTTCCAGATGGCTACACCTTC
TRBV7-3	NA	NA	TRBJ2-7	CASSLVGSLHEQYF	TGTGCCAGCAGCTTGGTCGGGTCTCTACACGAGCAGTACTTC
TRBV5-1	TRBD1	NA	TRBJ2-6	CASSWSGTGGSGANVLTF	TGCGCCAGCAGCTGGTCCGGGACAGGGGGCTCTGGGGCCAACGTCCTGACTTTC
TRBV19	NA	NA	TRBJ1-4	CASTSSRGEKLFF	TGTGCCAGTACCTCATCCCGCGGCGAAAAACTGTTTTTT
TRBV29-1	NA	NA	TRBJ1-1	CSVETRMNTEAFF	TGCAGCGTTGAGACGAGGATGAACACTGAAGCTTTCTTT
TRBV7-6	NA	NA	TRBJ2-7	CASSPDRAELGGEQYF	TGTGCCAGCAGCCCAGACAGGGCCGAGCTGGGGGGCGAGCAGTACTTC
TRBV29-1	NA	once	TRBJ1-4	CSAQAGGSMTGNEKLFF	TGCAGCGCCCAGGCGGGGGGTTCGATGACGGGGAATGAAAAACTGTTTTTT
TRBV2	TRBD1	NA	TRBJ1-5	CASSPSQGGGNQPQHF	TGTGCCAGCAGTCCCTCACAGGGGGGCGGCAATCAGCCCCAGCATTTT